These 14 T cell receptor beta chains share one sample of origin, sequenced in a study of T cells in Graves' hyperthyroidism and ophthalmopathy. The CDR3 regions of TCR beta were amplified from RNA transcripts. The HTBI primer set drove a first-round RT-PCR of the TCR CDR3. In TCRdb, the multiplex PCR reads were re-called with MiXCR into one record per CDR3 protein. The sample has about 560,000 distinct CDR3 sequences, 16% seen once; the top ten hold approximately 20%. Material: blood. These receptor sequences come from a woman between 18 and 30 years old with Graves' hyperthyroidism.

The rearrangement uses TRBV25-1 and TRBJ1-2; 9 bases are shared with TRBD1. V shed 4 bases and J 7 bases; nucleotides not matched to a gene: 4. Germline CDR1 MGHDK, CDR2 SYGVNS. The CDR3 sequence is 13 residues long. Written as DNA, the CDR3 is TGTGCCAGCAGTGCGGACAGGGGATTTGGCTACACCTTC. Encoded protein: CASSADRGFGYTF.

In its sample, this clonotype was seen many times. V gene TRBV2 combines with J gene TRBJ1-5; D perhaps matches TRBD1 (5 bases). With 2 bases removed from V and 0 bases from J, the gap between germline ends came to 11 bases. CDR1 SNHLY and CDR2 FYNNEI come from the germline V gene. There are 16 residues in the CDR3. The CDR3 DNA reads as TGTGCCAGCAGTGAATGGGCCAGGGATAGCAATCAGCCCCAGCATTTT. Amino acids: CASSEWARDSNQPQHF.

At least ten counts were recorded for this clonotype. V and J are TRBV6-5 and TRBJ2-3; a possible D gene is TRBD2 (6 bases). Germline CDR1 MNHEY, CDR2 SVGAGI. V lost 8 bases to trimming and J lost 1 base, with 19 bases between them. The CDR3 runs 16 residues. The CDR3 bases are TGTGCCAGCTCGCACCGTTCCGGGAGTGGCACAGATACGCAGTATTTT. Translated, it gives CASSHRSGSGTDTQYF.

This clonotype was counted many times. The chain is built from TRBV7-6 and TRBJ2-1, with D possibly TRBD2 on 7 matching bases. Germline V gives CDR1 SGHVS, CDR2 FNYEAQ. The CDR3 is 12 residues long. V gave up 7 bases and J gave up 9 bases, with 13 bases separating them. CDR3 in DNA: TGTGCCAGCACCCAGGGAGGGGGTGAGCAGTTCTTC. Translating gives CASTQGGGEQFF.

The chain joins TRBV14 to TRBJ2-4; either TRBD1 or TRBD2 may fit D (5 bases each). CDR1 SGHDN and CDR2 FVKESK come from the germline V gene. The V gene lost 1 base and the J gene lost 1 base, with 11 bases spanning the gap. This CDR3 contains 16 residues. For the CDR3, the DNA is TGTGCCAGCAGCCAAGGGGCAGGGACGGCCAAAAACATTCAGTACTTC. Its protein product is CASSQGAGTAKNIQYF.

This clonotype was counted many times. The chain employs TRBV5-4 and TRBJ2-7, with TRBD2 matching over 9 bases. CDR1 SGHNT and CDR2 YYREEE come from the germline V gene (reference sequence). The CDR3 is made up of 17 amino acids. V lost 0 bases and J lost 3; bases outside the gene matches: 10. This CDR3 reads CASSLGLSAGGYYEQYF. DNA of the CDR3: TGTGCCAGCAGCTTGGGACTGTCAGCGGGGGGATACTACGAGCAGTACTTC.

This clonotype was counted at least ten times. The chain couples TRBV6-1 to TRBJ2-7; 7 nucleotides line up with TRBD2. Unmatched junction bases numbered 15, after V lost 7 bases and J lost 3 bases. Germline assignment: CDR1 MNHNS and CDR2 SASEGT. This CDR3 is built from 16 residues. The CDR3: CASTTGSVGGDYEQYF. CDR3 nucleotides: TGTGCCAGCACCACCGGGTCGGTTGGGGGGGACTACGAGCAGTACTTC.

The CDR3 loop is CATSRDPGGLGNQPQHF. CDR3 coding DNA: TGTGCCACCAGCAGAGATCCCGGCGGGCTCGGCAATCAGCCCCAGCATTTT. The chain carries TRBV15 and TRBJ1-5; D is unclear. The germline V gene has CDR1 LNHNV and CDR2 YYDKDF (reference sequence). Trimming removed 0 bases from V and 2 bases from J, with 14 bases in between. The CDR3 consists of 17 residues.

This clonotype showed up just a few times. This chain joins TRBV18 and TRBJ2-6, with D unclear. In germline, CDR1 is KGHSH, CDR2 LQKENI. V lost 6 bases, J lost 3 bases, and 12 bases lay in between. CDR3 length: 15 residues. CDR3 DNA: TGTGCCAGCTCTCCTAAACCCTTTGGGGCCAACGTCCTGACTTTC. This gives the protein CASSPKPFGANVLTF.

The chain employs TRBV19 and TRBJ1-1, with 10 bases matching TRBD1. CDR1 LNHDA and CDR2 SQIVND come from the germline V gene (reference sequence). The J segment lost 2 bases and the V segment lost 6 bases, leaving 3 bases of the junction unmatched. This CDR3 spans 14 amino acids. In nucleotides, the CDR3 is TGTGCCAGTAGGGGGACAGGGGTCAACACTGAAGCTTTCTTT. This codes for CASRGTGVNTEAFF.

This rearrangement joins TRBV12-3 or TRBV12-4 to TRBJ1-6; D ambiguous. This CDR3 region has 14 residues. Trimming removed 2 bases from V and 8 bases from J, with 10 bases in between. The CDR3 is CASSLKGRDSPLHF. CDR3 coding DNA: TGTGCCAGCAGTTTAAAGGGAAGGGATTCACCCCTCCACTTT.

There are a few counts of this clonotype. The V and J genes are TRBV5-1 and TRBJ2-7, with D perhaps TRBD1 (6 bases). Germline values: CDR1 SGHRS, CDR2 YFSETQ. This CDR3 is built from 14 residues. The CDR3 spells CARTRAQGLYEQYF. CDR3 DNA: TGCGCAAGAACCCGAGCACAGGGTCTCTACGAGCAGTACTTC.

This clonotype occurred a few times. The chain recombines TRBV11-2 with TRBJ1-2, with 7 bases that match TRBD1. This CDR3 is 16 amino acids long. CDR1 is SGHAT and CDR2 is FQNNGV in the germline V gene. The V segment lost 5 bases and the J segment 4 bases; nucleotides outside the gene matches: 13. The CDR3 loop reads CASSPEGGLRSYGYTF. The CDR3 bases are TGTGCCAGCAGCCCCGAAGGGGGCCTTCGATCCTATGGCTACACCTTC.

CDR3 sequence (DNA): TGTGCCAGTAGTATATTTCCCGGACAGTTCTACGAGCAGTACTTC. Its protein product is CASSIFPGQFYEQYF. The J gene is TRBJ2-7, the V gene TRBV12-3 or TRBV12-4; TRBD1 might be the D (6 bases). V was trimmed by 9 bases and J by 3 bases, leaving 21 bases between them. This CDR3 is 15 amino acids long.